Ten or more counts support the clone carrying this T cell receptor (beta chain). Antigen: not known. The data are from a study of T cells in Graves' hyperthyroidism and ophthalmopathy. Broader study findings: Blood shared most expanded thyroid clonotypes above 0.001.

Participants, patients aged 18 to 65, had newly diagnosed hyperthyroidism with a duration under 2 months. Each diagnosis was grounded in clinical symptoms, serum thyroxine and TRAb, thyroid ultrasound, and orbital computed tomography. The germline V and J ends were trimmed by 0 bases and 0 bases, with 12 bases remaining between them. Germline lookup yields CDR1 MNHEY and CDR2 SVGAGI. The CDR3 is made up of 17 amino acids. TCR beta CDR3 sequences were amplified from RNA transcripts. The TCR CDR3 first-round RT-PCR relied on the HTBI primer set. TCRdb passed the multiplex PCR reads through MiXCR, listing each CDR3 protein once. The sample records about 480,000 distinct CDR3 sequences, about 15% being singletons.

The source of this sequence is a woman under 30 with Graves' hyperthyroidism. This chain uses TRBV6-5 with TRBJ2-1; tentatively, D is TRBD2 (6 bases). Sequencing was carried out using blood. This chain's CDR3 is CASSYSGGRLSYNEQFF. CDR3 nucleotide sequence: TGTGCCAGCAGTTACTCGGGGGGAAGGCTCTCCTACAATGAGCAGTTCTTC.